The present T cell receptor (beta chain) was sequenced within a study of CD8+ T cells in alopecia areata (dated by TCRdb to between 2017 and 2018). Study-level background: Treated patients were enrolled in an open-label pilot trial of oral tofacitinib at 5 to 10 mg twice daily for moderate-to-severe alopecia areata. Tofacitinib was administered for 6 to 18 months, and 6 months of follow-up off drug were then conducted to assess delayed response and recurrence. In both human patients and the C3H/HeJ mouse model, the study applied high-throughput TCRbeta sequencing to look at T cell clonal expansion in alopecia areata. In humans, TCRbeta sequencing was performed on scalp tissue and on sorted CD4+ and CD8+ peripheral blood T cells from healthy controls and from patients with patchy or totalis/universalis alopecia areata. Biopsies were taken from tofacitinib-treated patients at baseline and at 4 and 24 weeks of treatment, and a later scalp biopsy was taken in several of the tofacitinib-treated patients. Clonality in the scalp was compared among normal scalp (n=4), patchy alopecia areata scalp (n=8), and alopecia totalis/universalis scalp (n=8). The RNA source kit depended on sample type: the PAXgene miRNA kit for fixed scalp, the miRNeasy kit for PBMCs, and the RNeasy kit for mouse skin. TCRbeta CDR3 regions were amplified by immunoSEQ multiplex PCR using 35 Vbeta forward and 13 Jbeta reverse primers.

From alopecia areata patients, peripheral blood was collected along with lesional scalp punch biopsies. PBMCs were separated by density centrifugation and stained for CD3, CD4 and CD8, after which CD4+ and CD8+ T cells were sorted on a FACSAria. Study-wide findings and limitations: Lesional scalp, especially in alopecia totalis/universalis, showed higher clonality and more expanded CD8+ clones than normal scalp, suggesting antigenic drive. Unlike mouse skin, where gammadelta T cells dominate, normal human skin contains resident alphabeta T cells that get sequenced too, which complicates analysis of the scalp TCR repertoire. Compared with mice, TCR sequences shared between patients were less clear, possibly partly because of HLA diversity across the patient population.

Note on this clone: The specificity of this receptor is unknown. No base quality values were provided; no much bigger clone lies one nucleotide off. Other DNA sequences in this sample translate to the same CDR3.

Libraries were made using the immunoSEQ multiplex PCR assay. For TCR sequencing, RNA was extracted from every sample and reverse transcribed into cDNA to serve as template. First-strand cDNA was synthesized using SuperScript III with a 2:1 mix of oligo-dT and random hexamers. Amplification bias was assessed with a synthetic immune receptor repertoire, and residual bias was removed computationally. From the authors' description of their analysis: Raw reads were preprocessed to remove errors, and CDR3 was defined according to IMGT conventions as the region from the conserved cysteine to phenylalanine. Clonality was calculated as 1 minus Shannon entropy normalized by log2 of the number of productive unique TCRs. Whether each scalp clone was CD4 or CD8 was inferred by checking scalp TCRbeta sequences against the CD4 and CD8 repertoires from sorted blood. Entries here come from immuneACCESS through TCRdb and include only in-frame sequences with V and J called. Some clones fail to appear in such tables; in the studies checked, an unresolved V gene covers under half of the shortfall, and the cause of the remainder is unknown. For V, J and clone size, that table is used; D and trimming come from the DNA. The sample table shows 130,000 to 150,000 clones, and more than 45% are seen once. The top ten clonotypes cover about 6.4% of the sample.

Sample: CD4+ T cells sorted from blood. This sequence originates from a human donor with alopecia areata.

The base sequence is TGCAGCGTTGAGGGGGGATCTGGGGCCAACGTCCTGACTTTC. The resulting protein is CSVEGGSGANVLTF. The V and J segments used are TRBV29-1 and TRBJ2-6, and TRBD2 may be the D gene, going by 6 matching bases. The germline V gene sets CDR1 to SQVTM and CDR2 to ANQGSEA. The CDR3, from cysteine to phenylalanine, totals 14 residues. The kept DNA is CDR3 alone, 42 bases in frame from the first base. V drops 3 bases and J drops 1 base, leaving 7 bases in between.